Each of the 23 T cell receptor beta chains below was sequenced from the same sample in a study of T cells expressing NK-cell markers. TCRdb re-called the 5' RACE reads and gives one entry per CDR3 protein, without DNA. The data show under 600,000 distinct CDR3 sequences, and the top ten clones hold roughly 1.4%. What was sequenced was blood T cells: a sorted CD56 or NKG2C T cell subset, CD4+ or CD8+ T cells, or bulk PBMC T cells (not recorded which). The receptor set was obtained from a woman aged 45 to 65 in good health.

V gene TRBV18 combines with J gene TRBJ1-1; no DNA is available, so the TRBD1 call from TCRdb remains unchecked. The V gene's germline CDR1 is KGHSH and CDR2 LQKENI. CDR3 length: 16 amino acids. CDR3 loop: CASSDDRVLWDTEAFF.

V and J are TRBV14 and TRBJ2-1; no DNA is available, so the TRBD2 call from TCRdb remains unchecked. The CDR3 consists of 14 residues. Germline V lookup: CDR1 SGHDN, CDR2 FVKESK. CDR3 in amino acids: CASSRRGTSSEQFF.

The gene calls are TRBV13 and TRBJ1-2; TCRdb calls TRBD1, which cannot be checked without DNA. This CDR3 comprises 14 residues. From germline, CDR1 is PRHDT and CDR2 FYEKMQ (reference sequence). CDR3 protein: CASSRSQGLYGYTF.

This chain connects TRBV29-1 to TRBJ1-4. Germline assignment: CDR1 SQVTM and CDR2 ANQGSEA. The CDR3 runs to 13 residues. CDR3 protein: CSVVGATNEKLFF.

The chain combines TRBV2 with TRBJ2-2; the D call from TCRdb, TRBD1, cannot be confirmed without DNA. The CDR3 loop spans 15 amino acids. Germline CDR1 is SNHLY and CDR2 is FYNNEI. This CDR3 is CASSVDRANTGELFF.

The rearrangement joins TRBV5-8 to TRBJ1-1. The CDR3 has 13 amino acids. From germline, CDR1 is SGHTS and CDR2 YDEGEE. The CDR3 spells CASSLDRLTEAFF.

The rearrangement joins TRBV10-3 to TRBJ2-7; without DNA, the TCRdb call of TRBD1 cannot be checked. Germline loops: CDR1 ENHRY, CDR2 SYGVKD. The CDR3 sequence is 13 residues long. This chain's CDR3 is CAISEGQGLEQYF.

The chain couples TRBV6-5 to TRBJ2-2; with no DNA, the TCRdb D assignment of TRBD1 cannot be verified. Germline V gene data show CDR1 as MNHEY and CDR2 as SVGAGI. The CDR3 is 15 amino acids. The CDR3 loop is CYLRRGRRNTGELFF.

This rearrangement joins TRBV5-1 to TRBJ2-1; lacking DNA, the TRBD2 call made by TCRdb goes unchecked. From germline, CDR1 is SGHRS and CDR2 YFSETQ. The CDR3 length is 17 residues. The CDR3 is CASSLGLASGGYNEQFF.

V usage is TRBV20-1 and J usage is TRBJ2-1; the TRBD1 assignment by TCRdb is unverifiable without DNA. This CDR3 comprises 17 residues. Germline CDR1 reads DFQATT; CDR2 reads SNEGSKA (reference sequence). CDR3 in amino acids: CSARAPGTKSSYNEQFF.

The chain employs TRBV30 and TRBJ1-1; TCRdb's assignment of TRBD1 cannot be checked, as there is no DNA. The germline CDR1 and CDR2 sequences are GTSNPN and SVGIG (reference sequence). CDR3 length equals 16 residues. CDR3 amino acids: CAWSTSTGVWGTEAFF.

V is TRBV12-3 or TRBV12-4 and J is TRBJ1-4. This CDR3 has 16 residues. The CDR3 loop is CASSFRQGPRGEKLFF.

This rearrangement joins TRBV9 to TRBJ1-6. CDR1 is SGDLS and CDR2 is YYNGEE in the germline V gene. The length of the CDR3 is 13 residues. The CDR3 region is CASSVAEGNPLHF.

The V and J genes are TRBV19 and TRBJ2-5; as DNA is missing, the TRBD2 call by TCRdb cannot be tested. The CDR3 is 15 residues long. CDR1 is LNHDA and CDR2 is SQIVND in the germline V gene (reference sequence). The CDR3 spells CASRSVAGGQETQYF.

The chain links TRBV7-9 to TRBJ1-1. Germline V gives CDR1 SEHNR, CDR2 FQNEAQ (reference sequence). This CDR3 comprises 13 residues. The CDR3 spells CATTRSMNTEAFF.

The V gene is TRBV29-1, the J gene TRBJ2-1; TCRdb selects TRBD2, and the lack of DNA leaves this call unchecked. The germline V gene encodes CDR1 SQVTM and CDR2 ANQGSEA. The CDR3 contains 13 residues. CDR3 sequence: CSAFGLAGQWQFF.

V is TRBV6-5 and J is TRBJ1-2; TCRdb designates TRBD1, a call that cannot be tested without DNA. Germline CDR1 is MNHEY and CDR2 is SVGAGI. This CDR3 comprises 13 residues. The CDR3 loop reads CASRPTRQYGYTF.

V gene TRBV7-2 combines with J gene TRBJ2-3; the TRBD1 assignment by TCRdb is unverifiable without DNA. CDR3 length equals 15 residues. The V gene's germline CDR1 is SGHTA and CDR2 FQGNSA. The CDR3 loop is CASSPQDRFTDTQYF.

The V gene is TRBV2, the J gene TRBJ2-1; TCRdb's assignment of TRBD1 cannot be checked, as there is no DNA. The germline gives CDR1 SNHLY, CDR2 FYNNEI. The CDR3 sequence is 13 residues long. CDR3 loop: CASSESRGNEQFF.

J is TRBJ2-2 and V is TRBV7-7; TCRdb indicates TRBD2, and absent DNA this call remains unverified. Per germline, CDR1 SSHAT and CDR2 FNYEAQ (reference sequence). This CDR3 comprises 16 residues. CDR3 protein: CASSLALAGDTGELFF.

The rearrangement links TRBV15 to TRBJ1-1; TCRdb selects TRBD1, and the lack of DNA leaves this call unchecked. The CDR3 runs to 14 residues. Per the germline V gene, CDR1 is LNHNV and CDR2 is YYDKDF (reference sequence). CDR3 sequence reads: CATVKGGGNTEAFF.

J is TRBJ1-2 and V is TRBV5-4; the TRBD1 assignment by TCRdb is unverifiable without DNA. Looked up from germline, CDR1 is SGHNT and CDR2 is YYREEE (reference sequence). CDR3 length: 15 amino acids. The CDR3 loop reads CASSPPVGEWNGYTF.

V usage is TRBV5-1 and J usage is TRBJ2-3; TCRdb names TRBD2, which stays unverified in the absence of DNA. The CDR3 runs 15 residues. Germline loops: CDR1 SGHRS, CDR2 YFSETQ. CDR3 sequence: CASSSTTSGTGTQYF.